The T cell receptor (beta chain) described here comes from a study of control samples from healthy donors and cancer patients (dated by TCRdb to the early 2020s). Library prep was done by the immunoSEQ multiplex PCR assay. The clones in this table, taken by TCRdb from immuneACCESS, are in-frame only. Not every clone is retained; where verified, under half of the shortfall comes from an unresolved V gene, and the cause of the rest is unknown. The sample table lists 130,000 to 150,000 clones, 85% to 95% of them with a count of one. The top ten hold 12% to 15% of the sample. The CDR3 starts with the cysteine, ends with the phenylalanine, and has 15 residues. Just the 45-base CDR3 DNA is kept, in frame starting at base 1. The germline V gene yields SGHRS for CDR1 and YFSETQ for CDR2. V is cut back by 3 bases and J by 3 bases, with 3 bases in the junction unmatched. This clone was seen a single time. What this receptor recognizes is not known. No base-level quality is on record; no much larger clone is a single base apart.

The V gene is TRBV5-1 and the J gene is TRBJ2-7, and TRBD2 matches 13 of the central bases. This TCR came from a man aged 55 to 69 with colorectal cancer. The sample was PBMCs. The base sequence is TGCGCCAGCAGCTCCTGGACTAGCGGGGGCTACGAGCAGTACTTC. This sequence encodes CASSSWTSGGYEQYF.